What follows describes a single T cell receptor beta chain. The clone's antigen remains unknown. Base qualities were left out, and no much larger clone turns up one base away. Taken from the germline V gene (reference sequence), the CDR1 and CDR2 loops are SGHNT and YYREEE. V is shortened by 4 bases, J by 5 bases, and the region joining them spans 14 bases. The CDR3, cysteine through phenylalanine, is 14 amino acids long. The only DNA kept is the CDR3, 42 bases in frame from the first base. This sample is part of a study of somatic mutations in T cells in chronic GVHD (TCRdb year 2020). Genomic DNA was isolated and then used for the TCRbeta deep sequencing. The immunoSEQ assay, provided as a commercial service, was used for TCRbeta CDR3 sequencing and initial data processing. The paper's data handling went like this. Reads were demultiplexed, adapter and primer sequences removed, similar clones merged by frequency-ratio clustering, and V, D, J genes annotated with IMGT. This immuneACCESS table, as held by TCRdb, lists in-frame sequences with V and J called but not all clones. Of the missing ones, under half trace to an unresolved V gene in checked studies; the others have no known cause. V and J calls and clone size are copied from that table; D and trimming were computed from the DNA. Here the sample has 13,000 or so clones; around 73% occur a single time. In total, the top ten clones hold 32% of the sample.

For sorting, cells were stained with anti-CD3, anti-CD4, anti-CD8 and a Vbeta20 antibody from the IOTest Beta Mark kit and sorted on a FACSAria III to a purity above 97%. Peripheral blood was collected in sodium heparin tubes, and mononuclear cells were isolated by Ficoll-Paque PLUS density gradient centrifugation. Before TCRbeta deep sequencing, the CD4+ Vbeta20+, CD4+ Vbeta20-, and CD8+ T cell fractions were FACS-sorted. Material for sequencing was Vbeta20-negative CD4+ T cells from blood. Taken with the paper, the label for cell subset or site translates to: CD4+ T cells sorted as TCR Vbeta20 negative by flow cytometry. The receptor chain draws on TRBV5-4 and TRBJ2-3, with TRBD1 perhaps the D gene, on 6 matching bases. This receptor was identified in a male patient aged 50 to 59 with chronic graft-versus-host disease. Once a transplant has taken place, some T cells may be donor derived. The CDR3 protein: CASSPGVKEDTQYF. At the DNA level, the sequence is TGTGCCAGCAGCCCAGGGGTCAAGGAAGATACGCAGTATTTT.